This TCR beta chain stems from a study of T cells after yellow fever vaccination (dated by TCRdb to between 2018 and 2020). Background for the entire study: Libraries from fractions with low cell numbers were prepared with the SMART-Seq v4 Ultra Low Input RNA kit. To follow T-cell clones before and after both primary and booster YFV17D yellow fever vaccination, bulk TCR alpha and beta repertoires underwent longitudinal sequencing. The cohort comprised two healthy male donors, one aged 18 to 29 and one aged 30 to 39 years. Bulk PBMC replicates and cell subsets were isolated from blood drawn at multiple timepoints before and after both primary and secondary immunization.

Sequencing was carried out with an Illumina NovaSeq 6000. Synthesis of TCR cDNA relied on 5'RACE template switching, a step that introduced a universal primer site along with unique molecular identifiers. cDNA synthesis was primed from both the TCR alpha and TCR beta constant segments. Library amplification involved two PCR steps, and the second step added sample barcodes and sequencing adapters. Sequencing of libraries was done on Illumina HiSeq 2500 (2x100 bp) or NovaSeq (2x150 bp). The paper's data handling went like this. Demultiplexing of reads and collapsing into UMI consensus sequences were performed with MIGEC, and V(D)J alignment was carried out with MiXCR. Using edgeR on replicate PBMC samples, clonotypes were called vaccine-responding if FDR was below 0.01 and the log2 fold change was above 5 up to day 15. CD4 or CD8 identity was assigned to each bulk clonotype according to whether the clonotype was present at higher abundance in the sequenced CD4 repertoire or the sequenced CD8 repertoire. TCRdb handled the public reads itself, with Q25 trimming in fastp and clone calling in MiXCR, and kept productive beta chains. Each CDR3 protein appears once, grouped with its most common genes and DNA. It is TCRdb's table, rather than the study itself, that gives the V and J calls and clone size. Counted in this sample were 250,000 to 350,000 distinct CDR3 sequences; approximately 4.3% of them appeared once. Roughly 21% of the sample is in the top ten clones.

This clonotype appeared a few times. What this receptor recognizes is not known. The input lacks base qualities; no much larger clone sits a single base away. The research as a whole found: FACS-sorted repertoires could contain abundant contaminating clonotypes from the bulk population, so computational filtering was required. After the booster, most clones that had expanded after primary vaccination were detected again (approximately 96% of CD4 and around 88% of CD8), suggesting broad maintenance of memory. Because only a couple of donors were included in the study, the extent to which the findings can be generalized is limited. Compared with the primary T-cell response, the secondary T-cell response was weaker but faster, peaking on day 5 rather than day 15. A small fraction of clonotypes showed up in both the CD4 and CD8 compartments, probably as a result of convergent recombination.

From the cysteine up to the phenylalanine, the CDR3 has a length of 16 residues. Only the CDR3 DNA stays, 48 bases, in frame from base 1. Looking up the germline V gene (reference sequence) yields CDR1 MNHNY and CDR2 SVGAGI. Trimmed from V: 6 bases; trimmed from J: 4 bases; junction bases lacking a gene match: 11. The sample's treatment or condition, from its label and the paper: live attenuated yellow fever vaccine strain. At each blood-draw timepoint, two biological replicates of bulk PBMCs were collected. PBMCs were isolated from peripheral blood using a standard Ficoll-Paque protocol. TriZol was used to extract RNA from bulk PBMCs, CD4 and CD8 fractions, and dextramer-positive and dextramer-negative fractions.

The receptor comes from a man aged 18 to 29 who received the YFV17D yellow fever vaccine. The sample in question was PBMCs, obtained 15 days after the yellow fever booster vaccination. The chain is assembled from TRBV6-6 and TRBJ1-3; a stretch of 8 junction bases matches TRBD1. The sequenced DNA is TGTGCCAGCAGAAAAACCCCAGGGGGCTCGGGAAACACCATATATTTT. It is translated as CASRKTPGGSGNTIYF.